A single sample is the source of the 25 T cell receptor beta chains below, sequenced in a study of shared clonotypes between healthy human individuals. Assay: immunoSEQ multiplex PCR; the TCRdb copy retains only in-frame clones and omits some. The top ten clones hold 0.37% of a sample with about 2.3 million clones, less than 95% of them seen once. Material: naive CD4+ T cells from PBMCs. Subset denoted: CD45RA+ positively selected. Receptor source: a man younger than 35 in good health. Some clones in this sample may be carry-over from other donors' samples.

The V call is TRBV19, the J call TRBJ2-1; perhaps TRBD2 as D (5 bases). V lost 9 bases and J lost 7, with 16 bases in between. From germline, CDR1 is LNHDA and CDR2 SQIVND (reference sequence). This CDR3 region has 13 residues. CDR3 sequence: CASSLGMGNEQFF. Here the CDR3 DNA reads TGTGCCAGCTCACTAGGAATGGGGAATGAGCAGTTCTTC.

This chain links TRBV5-1 with TRBJ2-3; TRBD2 matches at 11 bases. This CDR3 contains 17 residues. V lost 2 bases and J lost 4; bases outside the gene matches: 9. Germline CDR1 and CDR2: SGHRS and YFSETQ. DNA of the CDR3: TGCGCCAGCAGCTTAACCACTAGCGGGAGCAGTGCAGATACGCAGTATTTT. Its translation is CASSLTTSGSSADTQYF.

As for this clone: Other nucleotide sequences from this sample produce the same CDR3. This chain's CDR3 is CASSSLAGGYEQYF. Written as DNA, the CDR3 is TGTGCCAGCAGCTCGCTCGCGGGAGGCTACGAGCAGTACTTC. The chain couples TRBV7-9 to TRBJ2-7; 8 bases are a match to TRBD2. CDR1 and CDR2 (germline): SEHNR, FQNEAQ (reference sequence). The CDR3 extends over 14 amino acids. Unmatched junction bases numbered 5, after V lost 4 bases and J lost 3 bases.

The V and J genes are TRBV6-1 and TRBJ2-7, with no clear D. The CDR3 spans 13 residues. V dropped 5 bases and J dropped 2 bases, with 10 bases sitting between them. Germline values: CDR1 MNHNS, CDR2 SASEGT. For the CDR3, the DNA is TGTGCCAGCAGTCAGATTAAGCCCTACGAGCAGTACTTC. Its protein is CASSQIKPYEQYF.

This clone occurred a few times. This CDR3 is also generated by other DNA sequences in the sample. V and J are TRBV9 and TRBJ2-1; D gene unclear. The V end was cut by 0 bases, the J end by 3 bases, with 7 bases between. This CDR3 region has 14 residues. Germline values: CDR1 SGDLS, CDR2 YYNGEE. The CDR3 DNA is TGTGCCAGCAGCGTAGAGGTCAGCTACAATGAGCAGTTCTTC. This gives the protein CASSVEVSYNEQFF.

The sample holds one count of this clone. The gene calls are TRBV18 and TRBJ1-1, with 8 nucleotides matching TRBD1. The trim removed 4 bases at V and 1 base at J, leaving 5 bases unmatched. Germline CDR1 reads KGHSH; CDR2 reads LQKENI. The CDR3 covers 15 residues. The CDR3 nucleotides read TGTGCCAGCTCACTAGTCGGGACAGGGAACACTGAAGCTTTCTTT. Translation gives CASSLVGTGNTEAFF.

J is TRBJ2-3 and V is TRBV27; D call uncertain. The CDR3 loop spans 13 amino acids. V was pared by 3 bases and J by 4 bases, with 8 bases between. Germline V lookup: CDR1 MNHEY, CDR2 SMNVEV (reference sequence). The DNA for the CDR3 is TGTGCCAGCAGTTTTAGGTTTGCAGATACGCAGTATTTT. Its translation is CASSFRFADTQYF.

The gene calls are TRBV28 and TRBJ2-7; D uncertain. The CDR3 is made up of 13 amino acids. V was shortened by 1 base and J by 3 bases, with 7 bases between the two germline ends. Germline CDR1 is MDHEN and CDR2 is SYDVKM. DNA for the CDR3: TGTGCCAGCAGTTTATCACACTACTACGAGCAGTACTTC. Its translation: CASSLSHYYEQYF.

CDR3 DNA sequence: TGTGCCAGCAGCGCGGCGACGGGCACCATATATTTT. Its protein product is CASSAATGTIYF. The chain has TRBV6-1 and TRBJ1-3; D gene uncertain. Germline CDR1 and CDR2: MNHNS and SASEGT. Trimming removed 6 bases at V and 9 bases at J, with 12 bases between. The CDR3 has 12 amino acids.

Here the CDR3 DNA reads TGTGCCAGCGCACCGGGACAGGGGGTGAGGAATGAAAAACTGTTTTTT. Translation: CASAPGQGVRNEKLFF. The V gene is TRBV9, the J gene TRBJ1-4, with TRBD1 matching over 11 bases. CDR1 is SGDLS and CDR2 is YYNGEE in the germline V gene. This CDR3 has 16 amino acids. The trim removed 7 bases at V and 5 bases at J, leaving 10 bases unmatched. Drawing the rest from reference TRBV9 and TRBJ1-4, the complete variable domain is DSGVTQTPKHLITATGQRVTLRCSPRSGDLSVYWYQQSLDQGLQFLIQYYNGEERAKGNILERFSAQQFPDLHSELNLSSLELGDSALYFCASAPGQGVRNEKLFFGSGTQLSVL.

The chain is built from TRBV7-2 and TRBJ2-2; a possible D gene is TRBD1 (7 bases). CDR1 SGHTA and CDR2 FQGNSA come from the germline V gene. Trimming cost V 4 bases and J 1 base, with 13 bases left between them. This CDR3 is 16 amino acids long. CDR3 sequence reads: CASSSRRDRNTGELFF. For the CDR3, the DNA is TGTGCCAGCAGCTCCCGGAGGGACAGGAACACCGGGGAGCTGTTTTTT. The full variable domain, in which reference TRBV7-2 and TRBJ2-2 provide the parts outside the CDR3, is GAGVSQSPSNKVTEKGKDVELRCDPISGHTALYWYRQSLGQGLEFLIYFQGNSAPDKSGLPSDRFSAERTGGSVSTLTIQRTQQEDSAVYLCASSSRRDRNTGELFFGEGSRLTVL.

The chain has TRBV2 and TRBJ1-6, with D tentatively TRBD1 (6 bases). V was cut by 6 bases and J by 5 bases, with 14 bases left in between. CDR3 length: 15 amino acids. The germline gives CDR1 SNHLY, CDR2 FYNNEI. The CDR3 reads CASSAQGPNNSPLHF. The CDR3 nucleotides read TGTGCCAGCAGCGCCCAGGGGCCTAATAATTCACCCCTCCACTTT.

The chain joins TRBV9 to TRBJ2-3; D might be TRBD1 (5 bases). The CDR3 spans 13 residues. With 3 bases removed from V and 5 bases from J, the gap between germline ends came to 10 bases. Per the germline V gene, CDR1 is SGDLS and CDR2 is YYNGEE. This CDR3 is CASSAQGGDTQYF. CDR3 coding DNA: TGTGCCAGCAGCGCCCAGGGCGGAGATACGCAGTATTTT.

The V call is TRBV5-8, the J call TRBJ1-4, with D perhaps TRBD1 (6 bases). V was trimmed by 6 bases and J by 6 bases, leaving 15 bases between them. Germline V lookup: CDR1 SGHTS, CDR2 YDEGEE. CDR3 size: 14 residues. CDR3 loop: CASTKGGRYEKLFF. CDR3 nucleotide sequence: TGTGCCAGCACGAAAGGGGGGAGATATGAAAAACTGTTTTTT.

The genes are TRBV29-1 and TRBJ1-2; maybe TRBD1 (6 bases). CDR1 SQVTM and CDR2 ANQGSEA come from the germline V gene. CDR3 size: 11 residues. V was shortened by 5 bases and J by 7 bases, with 11 bases between the two germline ends. CDR3 region: CSVLGAFGYTF. In DNA, the CDR3 is TGCAGCGTTTTGGGGGCTTTTGGCTACACCTTC.

The chain combines TRBV5-6 with TRBJ2-3, with D unclear. Germline V gives CDR1 SGHDT, CDR2 YYEEEE. Deletions cut 4 bases from V and 4 bases from J, with 10 bases between. The CDR3 consists of 13 residues. The CDR3 sequence: CASSHSTADTQYF. The CDR3 nucleotides are TGTGCCAGCAGCCATTCGACGGCAGATACGCAGTATTTT. Drawing the rest from reference TRBV5-6 and TRBJ2-3, the complete variable domain is DAGVTQSPTHLIKTRGQQVTLRCSPKSGHDTVSWYQQALGQGPQFIFQYYEEEERQRGNFPDRFSGHQFPNYSSELNVNALLLGDSALYLCASSHSTADTQYFGPGTRLTVL.

The V call is TRBV6-5, the J call TRBJ2-2, with TRBD1 as a possible D gene (5 bases). CDR3 length: 16 amino acids. Trimming removed 2 bases from V and 4 bases from J, with 14 bases in between. Germline loops: CDR1 MNHEY, CDR2 SVGAGI. The CDR3 here is CASSYRQGTSTGELFF. The CDR3, as DNA: TGTGCCAGCAGTTACCGGCAGGGCACTTCCACCGGGGAGCTGTTTTTT.

This chain links TRBV5-4 with TRBJ2-1; no definite D call. The CDR3 runs to 12 residues. Trimming took off 7 bases at V and 8 bases at J, with 13 bases between the two ends. Germline V gene data show CDR1 as SGHNT and CDR2 as YYREEE (reference sequence). The CDR3 here is CASGSAVHEQFF. For the CDR3, the DNA is TGTGCCAGCGGGTCAGCTGTCCATGAGCAGTTCTTC. The full variable domain, in which reference TRBV5-4 and TRBJ2-1 provide the parts outside the CDR3, is ETGVTQSPTHLIKTRGQQVTLRCSSQSGHNTVSWYQQALGQGPQFIFQYYREEENGRGNFPPRFSGLQFPNYSSELNVNALELDDSALYLCASGSAVHEQFFGPGTRLTVL.

Written as DNA, the CDR3 is TGTGCCAGCAGCTTGGGCCGGCGGAACAGGGCGGGTTTTGAGCAGTTCTTC. Its translation: CASSLGRRNRAGFEQFF. The gene calls are TRBV5-6 and TRBJ2-1; D is possibly TRBD1 (6 bases). The germline CDR1 and CDR2 sequences are SGHDT and YYEEEE. Trimming left V 0 bases short and J 9 bases short, with 22 bases between. This CDR3 has 17 amino acids.

The chain employs TRBV11-2 and TRBJ1-1; D call uncertain. Germline loops: CDR1 SGHAT, CDR2 FQNNGV. The V end was cut by 5 bases, the J end by 1 base, with 5 bases between. The CDR3 runs to 12 residues. CDR3 sequence reads: CASSRSNTEAFF. CDR3 bases: TGTGCCAGCAGCCGCTCGAACACTGAAGCTTTCTTT.

This chain links TRBV5-1 with TRBJ2-3; possible D gene TRBD1, 5 bases. Trimming took 1 base from V and 4 from J, leaving 13 bases between them. Germline assignment: CDR1 SGHRS and CDR2 YFSETQ. This CDR3 region has 15 residues. The CDR3 spells CASSLSDSRSDTQYF. In DNA form, the CDR3 reads TGCGCCAGCAGCTTGAGCGACAGTAGGTCAGATACGCAGTATTTT.

This clone has only a few counts. The chain is built from TRBV7-3 and TRBJ1-1; D is undetermined. CDR3 length: 14 residues. Trimming pared 5 bases from V and 3 bases from J, leaving 13 bases between. CDR1 and CDR2 (germline): SGHTA, FQGTGA. The chain's CDR3 is CASSPGSKDTEAFF. The CDR3 nucleotides are TGTGCCAGCAGCCCCGGCAGTAAGGACACTGAAGCTTTCTTT.

About this clone: The sample has other DNA sequences that encode this CDR3 too. CDR3 sequence: CASSSGPEPQHF. In DNA, the CDR3 is TGTGCCAGCAGTTCGGGTCCTGAGCCCCAGCATTTT. The genes are TRBV6-5 and TRBJ1-5; D not resolved. V dropped 4 bases and J dropped 8 bases, with 9 bases sitting between them. The germline V gene encodes CDR1 MNHEY and CDR2 SVGAGI. The length of the CDR3 is 12 residues.

V gene TRBV2 combines with J gene TRBJ1-3, with D possibly TRBD1 on 6 matching bases. Germline V gene data show CDR1 as SNHLY and CDR2 as FYNNEI. The V end was cut by 1 base, the J end by 1 base, with 8 bases between. The CDR3 is made up of 15 amino acids. The CDR3 reads CASSEETGSGNTIYF. The CDR3, as DNA: TGTGCCAGCAGTGAAGAAACAGGGTCTGGAAACACCATATATTTT. Using reference TRBV2 and TRBJ1-3 for the parts outside the CDR3, the full variable domain is EPEVTQTPSHQVTQMGQEVILRCVPISNHLYFYWYRQILGQKVEFLVSFYNNEISEKSEIFDDQFSVERPDGSNFTLKIRSTKLEDSAMYFCASSEETGSGNTIYFGEGSWLTVV.

The V and J genes are TRBV4-1 and TRBJ2-3; D may be TRBD2 (5 bases). Trimming removed 1 base at V and 0 bases at J, with 14 bases between. The CDR3 extends over 17 amino acids. Per germline, CDR1 MGHRA and CDR2 YSYEKL. As DNA, the CDR3 is TGCGCCAGCAGCCAAGTCTTCGGCGGGCTCAGCACAGATACGCAGTATTTT. Amino acids: CASSQVFGGLSTDTQYF.